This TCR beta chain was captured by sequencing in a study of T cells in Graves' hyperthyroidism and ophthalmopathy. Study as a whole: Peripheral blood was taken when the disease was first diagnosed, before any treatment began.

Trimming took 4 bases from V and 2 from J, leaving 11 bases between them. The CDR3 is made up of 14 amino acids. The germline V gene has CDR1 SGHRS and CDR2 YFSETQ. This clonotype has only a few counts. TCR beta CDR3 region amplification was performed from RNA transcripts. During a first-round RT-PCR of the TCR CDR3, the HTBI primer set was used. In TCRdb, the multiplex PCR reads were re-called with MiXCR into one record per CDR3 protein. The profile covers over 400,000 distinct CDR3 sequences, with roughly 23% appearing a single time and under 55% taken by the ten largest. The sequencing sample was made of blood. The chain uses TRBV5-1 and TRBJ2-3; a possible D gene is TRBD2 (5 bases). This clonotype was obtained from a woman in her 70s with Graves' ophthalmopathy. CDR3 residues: CASSPSSPTDTQYF. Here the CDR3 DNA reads TGCGCCAGCAGCCCTAGCTCACCCACAGATACGCAGTATTTT.